A single sample gave rise to the 7 T cell receptor beta chains below, sequenced in a study of T cells in localized non-small cell lung cancer. The method was immunoSEQ multiplex PCR; TCRdb's version includes in-frame clones alone and lacks a portion of them. Of roughly 24,000 clones listed, approximately 84% are singletons. This sample comprised peripheral blood, obtained before any cancer treatment. Every receptor here comes from a man aged 40-75 years with stage III squamous cell lung carcinoma.

The rearrangement uses TRBV7-2 and TRBJ2-2; no reliable D call. V lost 1 base to trimming and J lost 9 bases, with 15 bases between them. The CDR3 runs to 15 residues. CDR1 and CDR2 from the germline V gene are SGHTA and FQGNSA. The CDR3 region is CASSLGFRNLRELFF. The CDR3 nucleotides read TGTGCCAGCAGCTTAGGTTTCAGGAACCTACGGGAGCTGTTTTTT. Filled out from reference TRBV7-2 and TRBJ2-2, the complete variable domain reads GAGVSQSPSNKVTEKGKDVELRCDPISGHTALYWYRQSLGQGLEFLIYFQGNSAPDKSGLPSDRFSAERTGGSVSTLTIQRTQQEDSAVYLCASSLGFRNLRELFFGEGSRLTVL.

The rearrangement links TRBV19 to TRBJ1-1; possibly TRBD1 for D (5 bases). The V gene lost 5 bases and the J gene lost 6 bases, with 16 bases spanning the gap. CDR1 LNHDA and CDR2 SQIVND come from the germline V gene (reference sequence). The CDR3 has 14 amino acids. CDR3 bases: TGTGCCAGTAGTCGGCAGGGTGCGTTCGCTGAAGCTTTCTTT. This codes for CASSRQGAFAEAFF. Supplemented by reference TRBV19 and TRBJ1-1, the full variable domain reads DGGITQSPKYLFRKEGQNVTLSCEQNLNHDAMYWYRQDPGQGLRLIYYSQIVNDFQKGDIAEGYSVSREKKESFPLTVTSAQKNPTAFYLCASSRQGAFAEAFFGQGTRLTVV.

This chain links TRBV10-3 with TRBJ2-7, with D perhaps given as TRBD1 or TRBD2 (5 bases each). The V gene's germline CDR1 is ENHRY and CDR2 SYGVKD. The ends were cut back, 3 bases at V and 2 bases at J, with 14 bases in the middle. The CDR3 has 15 amino acids. CDR3 bases: TGTGCCATCAGTGATGAGGGGAAAGGGACCTACGAGCAGTACTTC. Translation gives CAISDEGKGTYEQYF.

The rearrangement joins TRBV15 to TRBJ2-2; TRBD1 is a possible D gene (5 bases). V was pared by 8 bases and J by 2 bases, with 18 bases between. This CDR3 spans 16 amino acids. Germline loops: CDR1 LNHNV, CDR2 YYDKDF (reference sequence). CDR3 protein: CATSQKKGSNTGELFF. In DNA, the CDR3 is TGTGCCACCTCGCAGAAAAAGGGGTCTAACACCGGGGAGCTGTTTTTT.

This clone occurred a few times. The rearrangement joins TRBV5-6 to TRBJ1-6; D might be TRBD1 (6 bases). The CDR3 totals 16 residues. The V end lost 5 bases, the J end lost 0 bases, and 12 bases lay between the germline ends. Germline CDR1 reads SGHDT; CDR2 reads YYEEEE. CDR3 nucleotide sequence: TGTGCCAGCAGTCGGGGGGGCTTCTCCTATAATTCACCCCTCCACTTT. Its translation: CASSRGGFSYNSPLHF.

V and J are TRBV7-3 and TRBJ2-1, with 10 bases identical to TRBD1. The CDR3 covers 15 residues. With V trimmed by 2 bases and J by 4 bases, 2 bases remained unmatched. Germline lookup yields CDR1 SGHTA and CDR2 FQGTGA. The CDR3 bases are TGTGCCAGCAGCTTACCGGGACAGGGGTACAATGAGCAGTTCTTC. This translates into CASSLPGQGYNEQFF.

The J gene is TRBJ1-3, the V gene TRBV6-5; no firm D call. The CDR3 contains 15 residues. The V and J ends lost 4 bases and 4 bases respectively, with 14 bases between them. Germline V gene lookup returns CDR1 MNHEY and CDR2 SVGAGI. The CDR3 protein is CASSSDLTIGNTIYF. The CDR3 coding sequence is TGTGCCAGCAGTTCGGACCTAACGATAGGAAACACCATATATTTT.